This T cell receptor beta chain was documented in a study of EBV T-cell therapy then PD-1 blockade in nasopharyngeal carcinoma. CDR1 LGHNA and CDR2 YSLEER come from the germline V gene. The J segment lost 2 bases and the V segment lost 4 bases, leaving 3 bases of the junction unmatched. This CDR3 has 14 residues. The method was immunoSEQ multiplex PCR; TCRdb's version includes in-frame clones alone and lacks a portion of them. The table includes roughly 22,000 clones, 70% to 85% detected once. About this clone itself: Its antigen is unknown.

Indicated treatment: AdE1-LMPpoly-expanded autologous EBV-specific T-cell therapy followed by anti-PD-1 nivolumab. The sample consisted of CD8+ T cells from blood, taken at day -245 from a patient whose treatment included autologous EBV-specific T cells and nivolumab. The sequence was obtained from a man aged 40-49 years with nasopharyngeal carcinoma. This chain joins TRBV4-3 and TRBJ2-3; TRBD2 matches 7 bases. In DNA, the CDR3 is TGCGCCAGCAGCCGGGGGGGTGACACAGATACGCAGTATTTT. As protein: CASSRGGDTDTQYF.